These 29 T cell receptor beta chains came from one sample sequenced in a study of human T cells and chemical hapten exposure. TCRdb independently ran MiXCR on the RACE reads; one entry per CDR3 protein. The sample carries 60,000 to 65,000 distinct CDR3 sequences, 11% recorded once. This sample's time point: patch test 3, about 24 weeks after DPC sensitization. Treatment noted: therapeutic diphenylcyclopropenone sensitization with weekly scalp DPC. The sequencing used whole blood, collected in connection with sensitization to the hapten diphenylcyclopropenone (DPC). Receptors originate from a woman aged 25 to 39 with alopecia areata. Some clones in this sample may be carry-over from other donors' samples.

The V call is TRBV4-3, the J call TRBJ2-1, with 11 bases fitting TRBD2. V was pared by 5 bases and J by 4 bases, with 7 bases of the junction left unmatched. This CDR3 is 16 amino acids long. Germline V gene lookup returns CDR1 LGHNA and CDR2 YSLEER. The CDR3 bases are TGCGCCAGCAGCAACACCGGGACTAGCGGATACAATGAGCAGTTCTTC. Amino acid sequence: CASSNTGTSGYNEQFF.

Many counts were recorded for this clonotype. The gene calls are TRBV6-1 and TRBJ2-1; TRBD1 matches at 7 bases. This CDR3 has 15 residues. Germline V gene sequence: CDR1 MNHNS, CDR2 SASEGT. Trimming at V came to 9 bases and at J to 5 bases, leaving 13 bases not matched to a gene. Here the CDR3 DNA reads TGTGCCAGTATGAAACAGGGGATTCCAAACAATGAGCAGTTCTTC. Translated: CASMKQGIPNNEQFF.

The chain employs TRBV28 and TRBJ2-1; D uncertain. The V end lost 5 bases, the J end lost 7 bases, and 6 bases lay between the germline ends. This CDR3 spans 11 amino acids. Per the germline V gene, CDR1 is MDHEN and CDR2 is SYDVKM. The CDR3 is CASSLLNEQFF. For the CDR3, the DNA is TGTGCCAGCAGTCTCTTGAATGAGCAGTTCTTC. Full variable domain (outside the CDR3, taken from reference TRBV28 and TRBJ2-1): DVKVTQSSRYLVKRTGEKVFLECVQDMDHENMFWYRQDPGLGLRLIYFSYDVKMKEKGDIPEGYSVSREKKERFSLILESASTNQTSMYLCASSLLNEQFFGPGTRLTVL.

The chain combines TRBV30 with TRBJ1-4; D is unresolved. The germline CDR1 and CDR2 sequences are GTSNPN and SVGIG (reference sequence). Trimming pared 1 base from V and 5 bases from J, leaving 14 bases between. The CDR3 has 15 residues. The CDR3 DNA follows: TGTGCCTGGAGTGAGGTCGGCCGCTCCAATGAAAAACTGTTTTTT. It translates to CAWSEVGRSNEKLFF. The complete variable domain, with remaining parts taken from reference TRBV30 and TRBJ1-4, reads SQTIHQWPATLVQPVGSPLSLECTVEGTSNPNLYWYRQAAGRGLQLLFYSVGIGQISSEVPQNLSASRPQDRQFILSSKKLLLSDSGFYLCAWSEVGRSNEKLFFGSGTQLSVL.

This clonotype was found many times. CDR3: CASSVGGGARSTDTQYF. CDR3 in DNA: TGTGCCAGCAGCGTAGGCGGGGGGGCCAGGAGCACAGATACGCAGTATTTT. This chain uses TRBV9 with TRBJ2-3, with 9 positions matching TRBD2. With 0 bases clipped from V and 0 bases from J, the junction kept 5 bases outside the gene matches. Germline-derived CDR1 and CDR2 are SGDLS and YYNGEE. The CDR3 has 17 amino acids.

The chain is built from TRBV7-9 and TRBJ2-7; D possibly corresponds to TRBD2 (5 bases). Trimming pared 8 bases from V and 4 bases from J, leaving 6 bases between. The length of the CDR3 is 10 residues. The germline V gene has CDR1 SEHNR and CDR2 FQNEAQ (reference sequence). CDR3 nucleotides: TGTGCCAGCTCGGGGTACGAGCAGTACTTC. Encoded protein: CASSGYEQYF.

The rearrangement links TRBV28 to TRBJ2-4, with 10 bases aligning to TRBD2. The germline V gene encodes CDR1 MDHEN and CDR2 SYDVKM. The CDR3 has 17 residues. Germline trimming cut 2 bases from V and 0 bases from J; bases unmatched to any gene: 4. CDR3 loop: CASSLLRLAGAKNIQYF. CDR3 bases: TGTGCCAGCAGTTTACTTAGACTAGCGGGAGCCAAAAACATTCAGTACTTC.

The V call is TRBV3-1, the J call TRBJ2-2; D uncertain. The ends were cut back, 0 bases at V and 6 bases at J, with 8 bases in the middle. The germline gives CDR1 LGHDT, CDR2 YNNKEL (reference sequence). This CDR3 comprises 14 residues. This CDR3 reads CASSQERIAGELFF. DNA for the CDR3: TGTGCCAGCAGCCAAGAGAGGATAGCCGGGGAGCTGTTTTTT.

This clonotype was found a few times. In nucleotides, the CDR3 is TGTGCCAGCTCACAGAATCGACAGGGCTCTGGGGCCAACGTCCTGACTTTC. Protein sequence: CASSQNRQGSGANVLTF. The V call is TRBV18, the J call TRBJ2-6; 7 nucleotides agree with TRBD1. CDR1 is KGHSH, CDR2 LQKENI, per germline. This CDR3 comprises 17 residues. The V gene end was trimmed by 4 bases and the J gene end by 0 bases; junction bases not matched to a gene: 6.

V gene TRBV20-1 combines with J gene TRBJ1-1; D not resolved. Germline V gene data show CDR1 as DFQATT and CDR2 as SNEGSKA (reference sequence). This CDR3 has 11 amino acids. Trimming shortened V by 6 bases and J by 6 bases, and 11 bases separated the two germline ends. For the CDR3, the DNA is TGCAGTGCCACCTGGACGGCTGAAGCTTTCTTT. As protein: CSATWTAEAFF.

The J gene is TRBJ2-3, the V gene TRBV7-8, with TRBD2 identical over 7 bases. V shed 5 bases and J 0 bases; nucleotides not matched to a gene: 5. Germline assignment: CDR1 SGHVS and CDR2 FQNEAQ. The CDR3 has 15 amino acids. CDR3: CASSQRGLSTDTQYF. In DNA, the CDR3 is TGTGCCAGCAGCCAGCGGGGACTAAGCACAGATACGCAGTATTTT.

This clonotype appeared a few times. CDR3 sequence reads: CASSYTFQETQYF. The CDR3 DNA reads as TGTGCCAGCAGCTATACTTTCCAAGAGACCCAGTACTTC. The chain uses TRBV7-6 and TRBJ2-5; D remains unclear. The CDR3 is 13 residues long. V was shortened by 4 bases and J by 1 base, with 7 bases between the two germline ends. The germline CDR1 and CDR2 sequences are SGHVS and FNYEAQ.

This clonotype was observed at least ten times. The V gene is TRBV14, the J gene TRBJ2-7, with 8 bases lining up with TRBD2. This CDR3 is 15 amino acids long. The germline V gene encodes CDR1 SGHDN and CDR2 FVKESK. Trimming cost V 0 bases and J 2 bases; bases outside gene matches: 3. As DNA, the CDR3 is TGTGCCAGCAGCCAAGAAGTGGGACTAGCCTACGAGCAGTACTTC. Translating gives CASSQEVGLAYEQYF.

This clonotype came up many times. V and J are TRBV6-5 and TRBJ1-5, with TRBD1 matching over 8 bases. This CDR3 contains 15 residues. V trimming: 7 bases; J trimming: 2 bases; junction bases outside the gene matches: 7. CDR1 is MNHEY and CDR2 is SVGAGI in the germline V gene. The CDR3: CASKTDREGNQPQHF. For the CDR3, the DNA is TGTGCCAGCAAGACGGACAGGGAGGGCAATCAGCCCCAGCATTTT.

The table lists this clonotype with many counts. The rearrangement joins TRBV12-3 or TRBV12-4 to TRBJ1-1, with D unclear. The CDR3 contains 14 residues. Deletions cut 6 bases from V and 4 bases from J, with 15 bases between. The CDR3 nucleotides read TGTGCCAGCAGACCCGCCGGGTCCATCACTGAAGCTTTCTTT. This codes for CASRPAGSITEAFF.

This clonotype has a count of ten or more. The J gene is TRBJ2-5, the V gene TRBV6-6; TRBD1 might be the D (6 bases). Per germline, CDR1 MNHNY and CDR2 SVGAGI (reference sequence). The CDR3 spans 13 residues. Trimming left V 8 bases short and J 4 bases short, with 14 bases between. DNA of the CDR3: TGTGCCAGCGGGGACACGACCCGAGAGACCCAGTACTTC. Its protein is CASGDTTRETQYF.

This clonotype occurred many times. The chain recombines TRBV6-5 with TRBJ1-4; D not resolved. V lost 2 bases, J lost 4 bases, and 5 bases lay in between. Germline values: CDR1 MNHEY, CDR2 SVGAGI. The CDR3 totals 13 residues. Written as DNA, the CDR3 is TGTGCCAGCAGTTACACTCTTAATGAAAAACTGTTTTTT. Translation: CASSYTLNEKLFF.

This clonotype was counted at least ten times. J is TRBJ2-5 and V is TRBV7-3; D not certain. CDR1 and CDR2 (germline): SGHTA, FQGTGA. CDR3 length: 14 residues. V lost 1 base and J 2 bases, leaving 8 bases between the germline ends. Here the CDR3 reads CASSLSGRQETQYF. DNA for the CDR3: TGTGCCAGCAGCTTAAGTGGCCGACAAGAGACCCAGTACTTC.

This clonotype was seen more than once but under ten times. The chain carries TRBV9 and TRBJ2-2; TRBD2 might be the D (6 bases). This CDR3 has 14 amino acids. Deletions cut 4 bases from V and 4 bases from J, with 11 bases between. The germline V gene encodes CDR1 SGDLS and CDR2 YYNGEE. The CDR3 spells CASSYRGSTGELFF. The CDR3 DNA sequence: TGTGCCAGCAGCTACCGGGGGTCCACCGGGGAGCTGTTTTTT.

This clonotype was seen many times. The V call is TRBV6-1, the J call TRBJ2-7; 8 positions agree with TRBD1. After removal of 6 bases from V and 1 base from J, the junction contained 5 bases not matched to a gene. From germline, CDR1 is MNHNS and CDR2 SASEGT. CDR3 length: 14 residues. The chain's CDR3 is CASRTGTGSYEQYF. In nucleotides, the CDR3 is TGTGCCAGCAGAACCGGGACAGGTTCCTACGAGCAGTACTTC.

This clonotype was detected a few times. The V and J genes are TRBV28 and TRBJ1-2, with TRBD1 identical over 7 bases. After removal of 1 base from V and 4 bases from J, the junction contained 3 bases not matched to a gene. This CDR3 has 14 residues. CDR1 MDHEN and CDR2 SYDVKM come from the germline V gene. CDR3 sequence reads: CASSLSPGGYGYTF. CDR3 bases: TGTGCCAGCAGTTTATCTCCAGGGGGCTATGGCTACACCTTC.

This clonotype was detected many times. The rearrangement links TRBV6-5 to TRBJ2-7; a weak D match, TRBD2 (5 bases). The germline V gene encodes CDR1 MNHEY and CDR2 SVGAGI. Trimming cost V 6 bases and J 2 bases, with 23 bases left between them. This CDR3 is built from 17 residues. Written as DNA, the CDR3 is TGTGCCAGCAGCGGGATAGGCCCTGGGCACGTCCCCTACGAGCAGTACTTC. This sequence encodes CASSGIGPGHVPYEQYF.

In this sample, this clonotype turned up many times. The V gene is TRBV20-1, the J gene TRBJ2-7; 7 nucleotides agree with TRBD1. Germline V gene lookup returns CDR1 DFQATT and CDR2 SNEGSKA (reference sequence). CDR3 length: 14 residues. V trimming: 4 bases; J trimming: 0 bases; junction bases outside the gene matches: 6. Here the CDR3 reads CSATDRAPSYEQYF. The DNA of the CDR3 is TGCAGTGCTACCGACAGGGCACCCTCCTACGAGCAGTACTTC.

This clonotype has at least ten counts. The V call is TRBV3-1, the J call TRBJ2-1; TRBD2 matches at 8 bases. Germline V CDR1 and CDR2: LGHDT, YNNKEL (reference sequence). Trimming took 0 bases from V and 3 from J; bases not matched to a gene: 4. There are 16 residues in the CDR3. DNA for the CDR3: TGTGCCAGCAGCCAAGATCCCAGCGGGAGCTACAATGAGCAGTTCTTC. This gives the protein CASSQDPSGSYNEQFF.

This clonotype was seen ten or more times. The rearrangement uses TRBV7-3 and TRBJ1-1, with TRBD1 as a possible D gene (5 bases). Germline-derived CDR1 and CDR2 are SGHTA and FQGTGA. V shed 6 bases and J shed 6 bases, with 14 bases lying between them. CDR3 size: 13 residues. CDR3 sequence: CASSQGVGSEAFF. CDR3 nucleotides: TGTGCCAGCAGTCAGGGAGTGGGGTCTGAAGCTTTCTTT.

This clonotype has at least ten counts. The chain combines TRBV2 with TRBJ2-5; no firm D call. The V gene's germline CDR1 is SNHLY and CDR2 FYNNEI. V was trimmed by 4 bases and J by 3 bases, leaving 12 bases between them. CDR3 length: 14 residues. CDR3 in DNA: TGTGCCAGCAGTGTACAGCCGACCAAAGAGACCCAGTACTTC. Translation: CASSVQPTKETQYF.

In this sample, this clonotype turned up many times. The chain couples TRBV19 to TRBJ1-3, with 10 nucleotides matching TRBD1. Germline V gene lookup returns CDR1 LNHDA and CDR2 SQIVND (reference sequence). Trimming took 5 bases from V and 4 from J; bases not matched to a gene: 8. CDR3 length: 16 amino acids. The CDR3 is CASSRGGTGAGNTIYF. The CDR3 DNA follows: TGTGCCAGTAGTCGTGGTGGGACAGGGGCCGGAAACACCATATATTTT.

V usage is TRBV23-1 and J usage is TRBJ1-4, with 8 positions matching TRBD1. TRBV23-1 carries the ORF label, with uncertain function. V lost 3 bases to trimming and J lost 10 bases; unmatched junction nucleotides: 19. The CDR3 covers 18 residues. The CDR3 nucleotides read TGCGCCAGCAGTCACCCAGGTCCGGACAGGGATTACGACGGAAAACTGTTTTTT. It yields the protein CASSHPGPDRDYDGKLFF.

The sample holds one count of this clonotype. V gene TRBV9 combines with J gene TRBJ2-5, with 8 bases lining up with TRBD2. The J segment lost 0 bases and the V segment lost 1 base, leaving 2 bases of the junction unmatched. The CDR3 contains 15 residues. The germline CDR1 and CDR2 sequences are SGDLS and YYNGEE. CDR3 DNA sequence: TGTGCCAGCAGCGTAAGTAGCGGGGACCAAGAGACCCAGTACTTC. Translated, it gives CASSVSSGDQETQYF.